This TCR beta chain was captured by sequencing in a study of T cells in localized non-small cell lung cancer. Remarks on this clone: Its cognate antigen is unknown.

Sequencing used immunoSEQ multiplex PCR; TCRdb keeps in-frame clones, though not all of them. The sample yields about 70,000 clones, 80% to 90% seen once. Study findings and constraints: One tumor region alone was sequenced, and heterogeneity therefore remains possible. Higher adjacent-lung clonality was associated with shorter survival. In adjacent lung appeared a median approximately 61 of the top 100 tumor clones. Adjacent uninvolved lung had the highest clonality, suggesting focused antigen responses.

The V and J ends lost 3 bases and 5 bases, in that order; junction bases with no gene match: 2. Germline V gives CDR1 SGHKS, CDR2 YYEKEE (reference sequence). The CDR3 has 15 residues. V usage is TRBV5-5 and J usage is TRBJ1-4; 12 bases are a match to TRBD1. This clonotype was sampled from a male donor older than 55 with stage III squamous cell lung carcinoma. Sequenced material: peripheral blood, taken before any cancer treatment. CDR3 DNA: TGTGCCAGCAGCTCGGGACAGGGGGCCAATGAAAAACTGTTTTTT. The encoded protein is CASSSGQGANEKLFF.